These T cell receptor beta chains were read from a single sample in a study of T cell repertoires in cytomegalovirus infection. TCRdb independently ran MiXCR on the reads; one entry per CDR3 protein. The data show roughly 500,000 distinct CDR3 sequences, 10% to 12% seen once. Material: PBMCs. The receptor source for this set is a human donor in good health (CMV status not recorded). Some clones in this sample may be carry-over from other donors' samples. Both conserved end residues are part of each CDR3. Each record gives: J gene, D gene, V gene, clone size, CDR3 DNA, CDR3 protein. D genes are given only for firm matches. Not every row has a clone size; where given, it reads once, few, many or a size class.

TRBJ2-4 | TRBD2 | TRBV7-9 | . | TGTGCCAGCAGCTTAGCGGCGGGAGTACGGAACATTCAGTACTTC | CASSLAAGVRNIQYF
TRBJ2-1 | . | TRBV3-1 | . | TGTGCCAGCAGCTTAGCCTCCTCTTTTAATGAGCAGTTCTTC | CASSLASSFNEQFF
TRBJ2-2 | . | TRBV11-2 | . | TGTGCCAGCAGCTTACGTCCAGGAATGAGGGGGACCGTGGAGCTGTTTTTT | CASSLRPGMRGTVELFF
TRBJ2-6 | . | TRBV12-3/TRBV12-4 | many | TGTGCCAGCGAAGCAAGTGCGGGGGCCAACGTCCTGACTTTC | CASEASAGANVLTF
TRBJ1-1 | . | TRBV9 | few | TGTGCCAGCAGCGCGACTACTATGAACACTGAAGCTTTCTTT | CASSATTMNTEAFF
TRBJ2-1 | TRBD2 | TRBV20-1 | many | TGCAGTGCGGCAGCGGGACTTCTCAGCTCCTACAATGAGCAGTTCTTC | CSAAAGLLSSYNEQFF
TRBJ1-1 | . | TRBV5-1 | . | TGCGCCAGCAGCTTGGGGACCTTTGTGAACACTGAAGCTTTCTTT | CASSLGTFVNTEAFF
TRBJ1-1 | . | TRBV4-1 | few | TGCGCCAGCAGCCAAGAGACATACCTTAACACTGAAGCTTTCTTT | CASSQETYLNTEAFF
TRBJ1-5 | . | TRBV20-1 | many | TGCAGTGCTTTAGACAGGAGCAATCAGCCCCAGCATTTT | CSALDRSNQPQHF
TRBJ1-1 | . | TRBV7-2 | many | TGTGCCAGCAGCCCAAAAGCTTTCTTT | CASSPKAFF
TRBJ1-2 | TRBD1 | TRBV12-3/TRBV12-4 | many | TGTGCCAGCAGTTTTACAAGGTGGGACAGTGATGGCTACACCTTC | CASSFTRWDSDGYTF
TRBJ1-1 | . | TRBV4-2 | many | TGTGCCAGCAGCCAAGAGTATCAGACTGAAGCTTTCTTT | CASSQEYQTEAFF
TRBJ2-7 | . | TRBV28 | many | TGTGCCAGCTCCGCGCCATCCTACGAGCAGTACTTC | CASSAPSYEQYF
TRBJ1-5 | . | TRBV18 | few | TGTGCCAGCTCACCACTAAGGGAAGGGCAGCCCCAGCATTTT | CASSPLREGQPQHF
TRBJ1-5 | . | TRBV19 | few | TGTGCCAGCTCCGGGCGATTTCTCCCGTATCAGCCCCAGCATTTT | CASSGRFLPYQPQHF
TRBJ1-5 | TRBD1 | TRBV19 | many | TGTGCCAGTACTAGGACAGGGCGTTTTATCAATCAGCCCCAGCATTTT | CASTRTGRFINQPQHF
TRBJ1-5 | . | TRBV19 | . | TGTGCCAGTAGTAAGGACACTTTTTATAGCAATCAGCCCCAGCATTTT | CASSKDTFYSNQPQHF
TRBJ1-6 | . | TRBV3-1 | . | TGTGCCAGCAGCGGGGAAGGGGTGAATTCACCCCTCCACTTT | CASSGEGVNSPLHF
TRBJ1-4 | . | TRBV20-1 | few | TGCAGTGCCCTTAATGAAAAACTGTTTTTT | CSALNEKLFF
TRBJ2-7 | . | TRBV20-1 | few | TGCAGTGCCGGAAAGGAGGGCTTTATGTACTTC | CSAGKEGFMYF
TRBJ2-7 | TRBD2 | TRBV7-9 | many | TGTGCCAGCAGCTCGGGACTAGAGTCCTACGAGCAGTACTTC | CASSSGLESYEQYF
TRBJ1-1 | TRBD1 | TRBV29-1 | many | TGCAGCGTTGAAGTACAGGACAGGGGAGAAGCTTTCTTT | CSVEVQDRGEAFF
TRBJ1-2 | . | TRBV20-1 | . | TGCAGTGCTAGCCTGGCAGGGACGGGTGGCTACACCTTC | CSASLAGTGGYTF
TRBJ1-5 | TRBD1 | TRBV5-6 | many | TGTGCCATCGCCCATTCAGGGGGTACCAATCAGCCCCAGCATTTT | CAIAHSGGTNQPQHF
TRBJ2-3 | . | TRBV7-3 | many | TGTGCCAGCAGCCAGTATATTCGCCAAGGGGTAGATACGCAGTATTTT | CASSQYIRQGVDTQYF
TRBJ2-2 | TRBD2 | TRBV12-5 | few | TGTGCTAGTGGTTTGGCAAGGGGACTAGCGCCATTAACCGGGGAGCTGTTTTTT | CASGLARGLAPLTGELFF
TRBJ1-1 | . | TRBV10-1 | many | TGCGCCAGCAGTGTCGGACTGGACACTGAAGCTTTCTTT | CASSVGLDTEAFF
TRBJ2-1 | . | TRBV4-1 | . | TGCGCCAGCAGCCAAGAGGGGCTAAGTGTAAGTTACAATGAGCAGTTCTTC | CASSQEGLSVSYNEQFF
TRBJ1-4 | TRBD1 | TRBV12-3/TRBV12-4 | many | TGTGCCAGCAGTACGGGACAGGGGGGGAAACTGTTTTTT | CASSTGQGGKLFF